One T cell receptor beta chain is described in this entry. Its antigen has not been determined. Within one base of it there is no much larger clone, and no base qualities were kept. This sample stems from a study of spatial heterogeneity in lung cancer (dated by TCRdb to between 2018 and 2021). With regard to the full study: Samples were obtained from fewer than 80 patients with early-stage, untreated non-small cell lung cancer from the lung TRACERx cohort. Follow-up PBMC samples were sequenced whenever the samples were available, and the median time to follow-up was about 22 months after resection. Beta-chain transcripts were consistently detected in greater numbers than alpha-chain transcripts, which likely reflects a higher abundance of beta-chain transcripts. In the raw uncorrected reads, each unique combination of TCR and UMI appeared on average more than ten times. The study quantitatively compared TCR alpha and beta repertoires across multiple tumor regions, matched nontumor lung and blood in non-small cell lung cancer. TCR repertoire features were related to nonsynonymous mutation counts determined by whole-exome sequencing of tumor tissue. Both alpha and beta chains were TCR-sequenced in samples taken at surgery, namely 220 tumor regions, around 61 matched nontumor lung samples and about 54 PBMC samples.

Taken with the paper, the label for time point translates to: blood at routine non-recurrence follow-up after resection. For TCR sequencing, whole RNA was extracted from tumor and nontumor lung tissue, or from cryopreserved PBMC samples, and no cell sorting was done. A patient was chosen for TCR sequencing only when enough RNA was available from at least two tumor regions. From a lookup of the germline V gene, CDR1 and CDR2 are SNHLY and FYNNEI. Trimmed from V: 4 bases; trimmed from J: 0 bases; junction bases lacking a gene match: 2. From its cysteine to its phenylalanine, the CDR3 spans 15 amino acids. This entry keeps only the CDR3 DNA: 45 bases, framed from base 1. Summary of the overall study and its limitations: Comparisons of baseline and follow-up blood repertoires included only around 14 patients. Additional single-cell paired TCR alpha and beta sequencing was considered necessary to confirm, at a functional level, the hypothesis that regional TCRs recognize regional mutations. Ubiquitous expanded tumor TCRs were found in blood more often at tumor resection than at routine follow-up.

Receptor amplification or capture employed 5' RACE. TCRdb lists the instrument as NextSeq 500. In the TCR library protocol, a unique molecular identifier was attached to each TCR cDNA molecule so that PCR and sequencing errors could be corrected. Per the source publication's procedure: TCR identification, UMI-based error correction and CDR3 extraction were all carried out with Decombinator tools. TCRs above a frequency of 2 per 1,000, corresponding to the top 1% of the tumor frequency distribution, were defined as expanded. Each repertoire was subsampled 100 times to 5,000 TCRs, after which Renyi diversity was computed with the R vegan package. CDR3 similarity networks were built from amino acid triplet string-kernel similarity, with CDR3s being connected when pairwise similarity was above 0.82. In-frame beta chains were kept once TCRdb had trimmed the public reads at Q25 with fastp and called clones with MiXCR. Every distinct CDR3 protein forms one entry, paired with its most common genes and DNA. The V and J calls shown here were made by TCRdb, not taken from the authors' results. The sample table records about 100,000 distinct CDR3 sequences; approximately 20% of these occur just once. Of the sample, 21% is held by the ten largest clones.

The receptor chain draws on TRBV2 and TRBJ1-3, and 8 bases in between align with TRBD1. Sequences were derived from PBMCs, sampled at follow-up. The TCR comes from a male donor with early-stage non-small cell lung cancer. CDR3 protein: CASSGTGGSGNTIYF. The nucleotide sequence is TGTGCCAGCAGTGGAACAGGGGGCTCTGGAAACACCATATATTTT.